This T cell receptor beta chain was retrieved from a study of T-cell reconstitution after alpha-beta-depleted transplantation in children (dated by TCRdb to 2016 to 2018). For the wider study: The study quantitatively tracked T-cell immune reconstitution after TCRalphabeta/CD19-depleted allogeneic hematopoietic cell transplantation in children using TCR repertoire profiling.

Library creation used PCR. The instrument given in TCRdb is Illumina HiSeq 2500. TCR libraries were prepared with molecular barcoding, using unique molecular identifiers to normalize TCRbeta repertoire quantification. TCRdb reran the public reads through fastp at Q25 and MiXCR, keeping productive beta chains. Rows are combined by CDR3 protein, so each entry shows the most common genes and DNA. Counted in this sample were roughly 490,000 distinct CDR3 sequences; about 10% of them appeared once. The top ten hold 14% of the sample. The junction carries 13 bases between V and J, which are trimmed by 1 base and 10 bases respectively. CDR1 and CDR2, looked up from the germline V gene (reference sequence), are SEHNR and FQNEAQ. The CDR3 measures 13 amino acids from cysteine to phenylalanine. CDR3 DNA only is kept here, 39 bases in frame from base 1. Overall study outcomes, separate from this receptor: About two months after transplant, the apparently early recovery of alphabetaT-cell counts reportedly depended on just several hundred clones that had expanded rapidly and came from non-depleted graft cells. In some patients, high TCRbeta diversity at day 60 was attributed to recipient T cells and intrathymic progenitors that had survived conditioning. Over subsequent months, a decline in hyperexpanded clone frequencies was noted, and after one year, T-cell counts and TCRbeta diversity were mostly ascribed to newly produced T cells.

Turning to this clonotype: What this receptor recognizes is not known. Per-base qualities were not stored, and no clone one base away is much larger.

The treatment or condition label of this sample denotes: allogeneic hematopoietic cell transplantation with graft depleted of TCRalphabeta T cells and CD19 B cells. The transplant recipients were children given TCRalphabeta/CD19-depleted allogeneic hematopoietic cell grafts. This TCR was recovered from a female patient aged 2 to 10 who had a stem cell transplant for aplastic anemia, so the T cells may come from the graft donor. In this chain, TRBV7-9 is recombined with TRBJ1-1; the D segment cannot be called with confidence. The input for sequencing was PBMCs, mostly from graft donor cells, taken 180 days after TCRalphabeta/CD19-depleted stem cell transplant. The DNA reads as follows: TGTGCCAGCAGCTTAGGAGACCCCTTAGGAGCTTTCTTT. Its amino acids are CASSLGDPLGAFF.